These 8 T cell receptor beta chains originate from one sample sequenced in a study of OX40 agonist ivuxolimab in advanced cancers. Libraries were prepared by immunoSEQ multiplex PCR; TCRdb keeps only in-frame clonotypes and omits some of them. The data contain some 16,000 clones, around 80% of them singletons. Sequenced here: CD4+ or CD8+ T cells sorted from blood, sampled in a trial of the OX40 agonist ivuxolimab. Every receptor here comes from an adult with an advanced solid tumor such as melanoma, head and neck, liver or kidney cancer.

CDR3 nucleotide sequence: TGTGCCAGCAGTGAAACCGAGACAGGGGGCTATGGCTACACCTTC. This codes for CASSETETGGYGYTF. This rearrangement joins TRBV6-1 to TRBJ1-2, with 9 bases that match TRBD1. This CDR3 is built from 15 residues. Germline V gives CDR1 MNHNS, CDR2 SASEGT. The ends lost 2 bases at V and 4 bases at J; junction bases unmatched: 5.

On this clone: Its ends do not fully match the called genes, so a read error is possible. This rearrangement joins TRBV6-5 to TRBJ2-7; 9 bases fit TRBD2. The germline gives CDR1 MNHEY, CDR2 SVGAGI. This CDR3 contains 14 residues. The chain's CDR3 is CASSPTLTSGEGMF. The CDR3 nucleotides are TGTGCCAGCAGCCCAACCTTGACTAGCGGCGAAGGAATGTTC.

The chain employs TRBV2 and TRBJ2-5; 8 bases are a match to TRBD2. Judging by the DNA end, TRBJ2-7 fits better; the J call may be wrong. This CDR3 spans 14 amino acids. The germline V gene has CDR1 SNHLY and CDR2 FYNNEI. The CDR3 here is CASKVAGGSYEQYF. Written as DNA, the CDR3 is TGTGCCAGCAAGGTGGCGGGGGGCTCCTACGAGCAGTACTTC.

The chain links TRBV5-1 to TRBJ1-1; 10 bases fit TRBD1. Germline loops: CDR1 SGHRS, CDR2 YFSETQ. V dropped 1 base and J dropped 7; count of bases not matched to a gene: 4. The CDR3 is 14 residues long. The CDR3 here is CASSLRGQGGEAFF. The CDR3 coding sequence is TGCGCCAGCAGCTTGCGAGGACAGGGGGGTGAAGCTTTCTTT. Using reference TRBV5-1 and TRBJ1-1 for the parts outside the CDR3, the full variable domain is KAGVTQTPRYLIKTRGQQVTLSCSPISGHRSVSWYQQTPGQGLQFLFEYFSETQRNKGNFPGRFSGRQFSNSRSEMNVSTLELGDSALYLCASSLRGQGGEAFFGQGTRLTVV.

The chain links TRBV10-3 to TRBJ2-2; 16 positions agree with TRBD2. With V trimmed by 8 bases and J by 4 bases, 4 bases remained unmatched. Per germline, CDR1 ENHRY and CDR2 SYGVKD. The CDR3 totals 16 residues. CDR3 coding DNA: TGTGCCATCGGGGGACTAGCGGGAGGGTTCACCGGGGAGCTGTTTTTT. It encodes CAIGGLAGGFTGELFF.

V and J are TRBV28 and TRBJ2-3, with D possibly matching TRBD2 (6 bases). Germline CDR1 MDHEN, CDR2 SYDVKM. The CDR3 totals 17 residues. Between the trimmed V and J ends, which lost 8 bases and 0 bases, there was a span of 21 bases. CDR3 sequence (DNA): TGTGCCAGCGGTCCCTTGGAGGAACGGGGGAGCACAGATACGCAGTATTTT. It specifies CASGPLEERGSTDTQYF. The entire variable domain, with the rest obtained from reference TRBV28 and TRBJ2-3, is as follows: DVKVTQSSRYLVKRTGEKVFLECVQDMDHENMFWYRQDPGLGLRLIYFSYDVKMKEKGDIPEGYSVSREKKERFSLILESASTNQTSMYLCASGPLEERGSTDTQYFGPGTRLTVL.

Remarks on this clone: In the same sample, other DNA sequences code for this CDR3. The CDR3 loop reads CASSQDRGNSYEQYF. CDR3 DNA sequence: TGCGCCAGCAGCCAAGATCGGGGCAACTCCTACGAGCAGTACTTC. This chain joins TRBV4-3 and TRBJ2-7; D may match TRBD1 or TRBD2 (5 bases each). The length of the CDR3 is 15 residues. V dropped 0 bases and J dropped 0 bases, with 9 bases sitting between them. Germline CDR1 and CDR2: LGHNA and YSLEER.

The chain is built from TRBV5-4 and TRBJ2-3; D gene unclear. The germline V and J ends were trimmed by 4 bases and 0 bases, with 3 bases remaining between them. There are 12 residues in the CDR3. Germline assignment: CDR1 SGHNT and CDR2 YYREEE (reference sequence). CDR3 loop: CASSLSTDTQYF. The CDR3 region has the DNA TGTGCCAGCAGCCTGAGCACAGATACGCAGTATTTT.